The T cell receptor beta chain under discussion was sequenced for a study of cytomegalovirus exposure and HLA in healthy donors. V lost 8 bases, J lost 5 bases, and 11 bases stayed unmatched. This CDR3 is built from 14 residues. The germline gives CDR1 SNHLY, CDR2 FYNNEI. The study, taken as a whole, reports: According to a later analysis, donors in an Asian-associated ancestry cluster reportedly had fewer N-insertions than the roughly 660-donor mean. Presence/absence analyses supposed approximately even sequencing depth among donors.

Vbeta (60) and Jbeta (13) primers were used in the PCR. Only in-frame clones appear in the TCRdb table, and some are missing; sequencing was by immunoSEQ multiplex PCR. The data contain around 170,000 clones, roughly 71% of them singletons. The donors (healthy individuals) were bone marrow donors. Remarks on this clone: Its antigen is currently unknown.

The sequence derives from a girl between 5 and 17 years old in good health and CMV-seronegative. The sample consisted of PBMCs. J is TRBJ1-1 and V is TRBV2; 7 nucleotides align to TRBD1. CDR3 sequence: CASGDSEKGTEAFF. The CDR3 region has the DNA TGTGCCAGCGGGGACAGCGAAAAGGGGACTGAAGCTTTCTTT.